The 12 T cell receptor beta chains below all came from one sample that was sequenced in a study of CD8+CD57+ T cells in acquired aplastic anemia. TCR beta VDJ and CDR3 were profiled, and genomic DNA was the template. TCRdb analysed the reads with MiXCR anew, one entry per CDR3 protein. The data hold about 170,000 distinct CDR3 sequences, with 60% to 70% observed a single time. Sequencing used sorted CD4+, CD8+, or CD8+CD57+ T cells (not recorded which) from PBMCs. The receptors here all came from a human donor in good health.

The count of this clonotype is one. J is TRBJ2-7 and V is TRBV12-3 or TRBV12-4; D remains unclear. The germline V and J ends were trimmed by 1 base and 3 bases, with 10 bases remaining between them. This CDR3 spans 14 amino acids. The DNA of the CDR3 is TGTGCCAGCAGTTTAGTTGGGTCCTACTACGAGCAGTACTTC. Protein product: CASSLVGSYYEQYF.

The chain recombines TRBV20-1 with TRBJ2-7, with TRBD1 matching 7 bases. The germline gives CDR1 DFQATT, CDR2 SNEGSKA (reference sequence). The CDR3 spans 13 residues. V gave up 2 bases and J gave up 1 base; unmatched junction bases: 2. The DNA of the CDR3 is TGCAGTGCTAGAAGGGACAGATCCTACGAGCAGTACTTC. It encodes CSARRDRSYEQYF.

The chain has TRBV13 and TRBJ1-6, with 7 bases lining up with TRBD1. The CDR3 covers 15 residues. With V trimmed by 1 base and J by 7 bases, 4 bases remained unmatched. The germline gives CDR1 PRHDT, CDR2 FYEKMQ (reference sequence). CDR3 bases: TGTGCCAGCAGCTTAGAGGGACAGAGAAATTCACCCCTCCACTTT. Its protein product is CASSLEGQRNSPLHF.

This clonotype was seen repeatedly, ten times or more. V gene TRBV25-1 combines with J gene TRBJ2-2; D unclear. Germline V gene sequence: CDR1 MGHDK, CDR2 SYGVNS. This CDR3 comprises 10 residues. V dropped 6 bases and J dropped 8 bases, with 4 bases sitting between them. Here the CDR3 reads CASRGGELFF. The CDR3 DNA reads as TGTGCCAGCAGGGGAGGGGAGCTGTTTTTT.

This chain joins TRBV20-1 and TRBJ2-2, with 8 bases aligning to TRBD2. The CDR3 covers 16 residues. The germline gives CDR1 DFQATT, CDR2 SNEGSKA (reference sequence). V gave up 6 bases and J gave up 1 base; unmatched junction bases: 10. CDR3 DNA sequence: TGCAGTGCCAGGGCGTTCGGGAGGGAGAACACCGGGGAGCTGTTTTTT. Its translation: CSARAFGRENTGELFF.

The chain has TRBV5-1 and TRBJ2-3; possibly TRBD1 or TRBD2 for D (5 bases each). The CDR3 sequence is 15 residues long. Germline loops: CDR1 SGHRS, CDR2 YFSETQ. V gave up 0 bases and J gave up 7 bases, with 15 bases separating them. CDR3 amino acids: CASSLGDALGHTQYF. For the CDR3, the DNA is TGCGCCAGCAGCTTGGGGGACGCGCTCGGCCATACGCAGTATTTT.

The rearrangement joins TRBV7-8 to TRBJ2-3, with unresolved D. CDR3 size: 13 residues. With 4 bases removed from V and 2 bases from J, the gap between germline ends came to 7 bases. Germline V gene lookup returns CDR1 SGHVS and CDR2 FQNEAQ. The CDR3 is CASSSYLTDTQYF. CDR3 coding DNA: TGTGCCAGCAGCTCCTACCTCACAGATACGCAGTATTTT.

V usage is TRBV6-1 and J usage is TRBJ2-5, with a possible D match to TRBD2 (6 bases). The germline V and J ends were trimmed by 5 bases and 0 bases, with 10 bases remaining between them. Germline CDR1 MNHNS, CDR2 SASEGT. This CDR3 is 14 amino acids long. The CDR3 nucleotides read TGTGCCAGCAGTTCCGGGACTTACCAAGAGACCCAGTACTTC. Translation gives CASSSGTYQETQYF.

This clonotype was detected many times. This chain uses TRBV20-1 with TRBJ2-7, with 11 bases fitting TRBD2. Trimming took 2 bases from V and 2 from J; bases not matched to a gene: 5. Germline V lookup: CDR1 DFQATT, CDR2 SNEGSKA (reference sequence). This CDR3 is built from 15 residues. The DNA of the CDR3 is TGCAGTGCTAGACCCGGGACTAGCGGTACCTACGAGCAGTACTTC. This gives the protein CSARPGTSGTYEQYF.

This clonotype was counted between two and nine times. The chain couples TRBV25-1 to TRBJ2-3; 12 bases map to TRBD2. Germline assignment: CDR1 MGHDK and CDR2 SYGVNS. V lost 1 base, J lost 5 bases, and 4 bases stayed unmatched. This CDR3 is built from 16 residues. The CDR3 DNA follows: TGTGCCAGCAGTGAATCTAGCGGGAGGGCCGTAGATACGCAGTATTTT. Translating gives CASSESSGRAVDTQYF.

This sequence joins TRBV5-4 and TRBJ1-6, with unresolved D. The CDR3 is 16 amino acids. The V end was cut by 4 bases, the J end by 4 bases, with 15 bases between. Germline lookup yields CDR1 SGHNT and CDR2 YYREEE (reference sequence). Here the CDR3 reads CASSRKVADYNSPLHF. The CDR3 region has the DNA TGTGCCAGCAGCCGTAAGGTGGCGGATTATAATTCACCCCTCCACTTT.

There are many counts of this clonotype. This sequence joins TRBV30 and TRBJ1-2; tentative D call: TRBD1 (6 bases). Germline loops: CDR1 GTSNPN, CDR2 SVGIG (reference sequence). This CDR3 region has 12 residues. With 5 bases removed from V and 8 bases from J, the gap between germline ends came to 15 bases. This chain's CDR3 is CAWENRVGGYTF. In nucleotides, the CDR3 is TGTGCCTGGGAAAACAGGGTCGGGGGCTACACCTTC.